This paragraph reports one T cell receptor beta chain. Its target is unknown. This CDR3 has 15 amino acids. Germline CDR1 SGHVS, CDR2 FQNEAQ. V lost 1 base to trimming and J lost 2 bases, with 12 bases between them. This specimen belongs to a study of shared clonotypes between healthy human individuals. Background on the study: Three plates each covered CD4 naive and memory; CD8 naive two, CD8 memory one.

Only in-frame clones appear in the TCRdb table, and some are missing; sequencing was by immunoSEQ multiplex PCR. The sample contains around 1,100,000 clones, 70% to 85% of which appear only once. Study findings and constraints: Expectations were that clonotype sharing among donors would be affected by sequencing depth. Naive subsets tended to show greater estimated richness than memory subsets. Exclusively blood specimens were collected; tissue repertoires likely differ.

The sequence was obtained from a young man in good health. Some clones in this sample may be carry-over from other donors' samples. The chain joins TRBV7-8 to TRBJ2-7; either TRBD1 or TRBD2 may supply D (5 bases each). What was sequenced was memory CD4+ T cells from PBMCs. This sample's subset: CD45RA-negative fraction. The CDR3 region has the DNA TGTGCCAGCAGCTTAGTGGATGGGACCACCTACGAGCAGTACTTC. This codes for CASSLVDGTTYEQYF.